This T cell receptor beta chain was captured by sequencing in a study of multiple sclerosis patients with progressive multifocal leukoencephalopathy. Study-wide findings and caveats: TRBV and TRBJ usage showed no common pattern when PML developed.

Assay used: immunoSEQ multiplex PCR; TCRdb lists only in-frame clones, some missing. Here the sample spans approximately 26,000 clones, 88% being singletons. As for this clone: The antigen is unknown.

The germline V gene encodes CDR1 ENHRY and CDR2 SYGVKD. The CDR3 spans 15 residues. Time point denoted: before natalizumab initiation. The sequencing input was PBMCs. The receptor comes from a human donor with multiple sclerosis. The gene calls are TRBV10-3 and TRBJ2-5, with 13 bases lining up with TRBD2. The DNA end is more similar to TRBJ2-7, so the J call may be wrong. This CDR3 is CAISGSGLAGAEQYF. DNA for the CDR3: TGTGCCATCAGTGGTTCCGGACTAGCGGGGGCCGAGCAGTACTTC.